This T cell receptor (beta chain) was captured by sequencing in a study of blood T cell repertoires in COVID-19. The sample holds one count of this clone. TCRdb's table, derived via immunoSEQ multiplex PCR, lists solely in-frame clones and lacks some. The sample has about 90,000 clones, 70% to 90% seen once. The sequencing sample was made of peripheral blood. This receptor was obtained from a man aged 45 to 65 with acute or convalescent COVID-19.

The chain's CDR3 is CASSLGTSGGRFKETQYF. CDR3 bases: TGTGCCAGCAGCTTAGGGACTAGCGGGGGACGATTCAAAGAGACCCAGTACTTC. The gene calls are TRBV7-2 and TRBJ2-5, with TRBD2 identical over 13 bases. V lost 1 base and J lost 3; bases outside the gene matches: 8. Germline CDR1 reads SGHTA; CDR2 reads FQGNSA. The CDR3 consists of 18 residues.